The sequence of this T cell receptor beta chain was determined in a study of T-cell memory formation after mild COVID-19. Overall study: TCR clusters were mostly confined to one donor each.

Germline assignment: CDR1 SGHTA and CDR2 FQGTGA. CDR3 length equals 14 residues. V was shortened by 2 bases and J by 9 bases, with 15 bases between the two germline ends. One entry per CDR3 protein, called by TCRdb with MiXCR from the 5' RACE reads. The table includes some 450,000 distinct CDR3 sequences, roughly 20% detected once. Study-level results: Clones that contracted from day 15 to 85 had balanced CD4/CD8; later expanders were CD4+ biased. The pre-infection memory compartment contained some responding clones, suggesting cross-reactive memory joined.

This clonotype has a handful of counts. The antigen is not known. This chain links TRBV7-3 with TRBJ2-3; either TRBD1 or TRBD2 may supply D (6 bases each). This sequence was found in an adult woman who had mild COVID-19 (a few samples of this study predate the infection). Cell type and time point are not known. Sequencing was carried out using PBMCs or a T cell subset sorted from them (not recorded which). The CDR3 nucleotides read TGTGCCAGCAGCTTAGGGGGCTCTGGACTAACGCAGTATTTT. Encoded protein: CASSLGGSGLTQYF.